This T cell receptor (beta chain) was identified in a study of T cell responses to AZD1222 COVID-19 vaccine. Study results and caveats: Of spike-specific TCRs, nearly half reportedly target regions left unmutated in variants. White British people made up most donors, females outnumbered males, and clonal diversity was possibly underestimated. Spike-specific TCR breadth rose after two AZD1222 doses, and depth rose as well.

Notes on this clone: The antigen remains undetermined.

The study pooled second doses at about 4 or about 12 weeks. The V and J ends lost 4 bases and 5 bases, in that order; junction bases with no gene match: 8. CDR3 length equals 16 residues. The germline gives CDR1 SGHVS, CDR2 FNYEAQ. Libraries were prepared by immunoSEQ multiplex PCR; TCRdb keeps only in-frame clonotypes and omits some of them. This table holds about 120,000 clones, roughly nine tenths found once. Sequencing used peripheral blood, obtained 28 days after the second AZD1222 dose. This sequence was found in an adult who received the AZD1222 COVID-19 vaccine. The V and J genes are TRBV7-6 and TRBJ2-2, with 9 bases identical to TRBD1. CDR3 protein: CASSYPGTGRTGELFF. The CDR3 region has the DNA TGTGCCAGCAGCTACCCGGGGACAGGGCGGACCGGGGAGCTGTTTTTT. Full variable domain (rest looked up from reference TRBV7-6 and TRBJ2-2): GAGVSQSPRYKVTKRGQDVALRCDPISGHVSLYWYRQALGQGPEFLTYFNYEAQQDKSGLPNDRFSAERPEGSISTLTIQRTEQRDSAMYRCASSYPGTGRTGELFFGEGSRLTVL.